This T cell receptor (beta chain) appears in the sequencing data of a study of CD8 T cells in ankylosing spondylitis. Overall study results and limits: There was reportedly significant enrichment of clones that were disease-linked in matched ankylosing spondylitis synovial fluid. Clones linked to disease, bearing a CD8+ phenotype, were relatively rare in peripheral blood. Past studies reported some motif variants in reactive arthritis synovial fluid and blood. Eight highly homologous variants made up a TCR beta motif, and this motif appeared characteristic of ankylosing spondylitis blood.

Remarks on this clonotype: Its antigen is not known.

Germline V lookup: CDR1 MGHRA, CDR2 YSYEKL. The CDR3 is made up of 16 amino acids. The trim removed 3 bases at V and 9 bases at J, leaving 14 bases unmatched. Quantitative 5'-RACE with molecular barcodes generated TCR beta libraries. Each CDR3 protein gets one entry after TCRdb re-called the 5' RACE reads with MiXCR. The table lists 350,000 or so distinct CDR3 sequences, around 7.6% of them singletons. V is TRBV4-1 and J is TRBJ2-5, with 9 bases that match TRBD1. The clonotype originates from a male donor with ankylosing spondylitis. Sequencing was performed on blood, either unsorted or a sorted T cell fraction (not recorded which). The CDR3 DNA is TGCGCCAGCAGCCAGGCCGCCGGGACAGGGAGGGAGTCCCAGTACTTC. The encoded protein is CASSQAAGTGRESQYF.